What follows is one TCR beta chain and its context. What antigen it recognizes has not been identified. Base qualities are missing; no much larger clone stands one base away. The data derive from a study of T cell responses to AZD1222 COVID-19 vaccine (dated by TCRdb to about 2021). Background for the entire study: AZD1222 recipients whose second dose came at about 4 weeks and those whose second dose came at about 12 weeks were combined into one group, since spike-specific TCR depth and breadth did not differ between the two schedules. TCR sequencing covered 230 or so trial participants: approximately 200 given two doses of AZD1222 and 26 given two doses of MenACWY control vaccine. Enrollment into the trials was organized by age into subgroups of 18-55, 56-69 and 70-plus years, and those subgroups contained about 160, 30 and 59 TCR-sequenced participants, respectively.

What the time point label conveys for this sample: baseline before first vaccination. The vaccinee samples were drawn from two UK trials, COV001 and COV002, one of which was a single-blind randomized controlled phase 2/3 trial testing AZD1222 (ChAdOx1 nCoV-19) in healthy adults. For TCRbeta chain sequencing, PBMC samples were collected from trial participants at day 0 and at day 28 after the second dose. The CDR3 regions of human TCRbeta chains were analyzed by immunosequencing. From the authors' description of their analysis: TCRs in the repertoires were compared against a reference library of SARS-CoV-2-specific TCRs that had been generated with the MIRA antigen-specificity platform. Breadth meant the fraction of unique TCRs that were SARS-CoV-2-associated, whereas depth meant the fraction of total T cells that were SARS-CoV-2-associated. Each spike-specific TCR was assigned to its reactive spike region and to a CD4 or CD8 class using the MIRA data. Log10-transformed breadth and depth values were compared by one-way ANOVA with Sidak's multiple comparisons tests. Entries here come from immuneACCESS through TCRdb and include only in-frame sequences with V and J called. Some clones fail to appear in such tables; in the studies checked, an unresolved V gene covers under half of the shortfall, and the cause of the remainder is unknown. The V and J calls and clone size were taken over from that table, and D and trimming were inferred from the DNA. This sample is represented by over 150,000 clones; around 90% of them were singletons. Roughly 2.9% of the sample belongs to the ten largest clones.

Broader findings and caveats from the paper: Most participants were white British and females outnumbered males, and the authors suggested that clonal diversity may have been underestimated. Vaccine-associated CD4 TCRs spanned the whole spike protein, with dominant responses in regions 160-218 and 743-854. In the small 56-69-year group, the increase in depth fell short of significance, most likely because of low power. Conclusions about previously exposed vaccinees are limited because only 5 or 6 AZD1222 recipients were SARS-CoV-2 seropositive at baseline. After two AZD1222 doses, both the breadth and the depth of spike-specific TCRs were significantly higher than at day 0 and than in MenACWY recipients. Nearly half of unique spike-specific TCRs reportedly recognized epitopes outside regions mutated in the B.1.351 and B.1.1.7 variants. Because no day 14 peak-response samples were available, the repertoires could be characterized only after the peak T cell response.

The CDR3 measures 13 amino acids from cysteine to phenylalanine. Only the CDR3 region is kept as DNA, spanning 39 bases read in frame from base 1. At the junction V is shortened by 6 bases and J by 1 base, with 9 bases in between. The germline V gene provides CDR1 SGHTA and CDR2 FQGTGA. The rearranged segments are TRBV7-3 and TRBJ1-1; the D gene assignment is ambiguous. Sequenced here: peripheral blood, sampled on day 0 of AZD1222 vaccination. This receptor was obtained from an adult in good health. The nucleotide sequence is TGTGCCAGCAGAGAAGATTGGAACACTGAAGCTTTCTTT. It specifies CASREDWNTEAFF.